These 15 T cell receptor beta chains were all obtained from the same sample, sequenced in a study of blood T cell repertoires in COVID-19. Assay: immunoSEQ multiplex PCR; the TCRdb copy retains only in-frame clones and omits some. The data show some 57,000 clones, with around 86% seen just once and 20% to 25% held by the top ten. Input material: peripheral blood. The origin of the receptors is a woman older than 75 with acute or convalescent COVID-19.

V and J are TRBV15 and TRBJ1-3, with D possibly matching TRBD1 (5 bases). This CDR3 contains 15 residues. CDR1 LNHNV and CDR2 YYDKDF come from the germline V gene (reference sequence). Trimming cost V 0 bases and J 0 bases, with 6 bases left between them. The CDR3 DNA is TGTGCCACCAGCAGAGACAGGGTCTCTGGAAACACCATATATTTT. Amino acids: CATSRDRVSGNTIYF.

The DNA of the CDR3 is TGTGCCACTCTATGGGGACAGGCGTCCTACGAGCAGTACGTC. Translating it yields CATLWGQASYEQYV. This chain connects TRBV6-5 to TRBJ2-7; the match to TRBD1 covers 8 bases. The CDR3 is made up of 14 amino acids. The V gene end was trimmed by 10 bases and the J gene end by 1 base; junction bases not matched to a gene: 9. Germline V lookup: CDR1 MNHEY, CDR2 SVGAGI.

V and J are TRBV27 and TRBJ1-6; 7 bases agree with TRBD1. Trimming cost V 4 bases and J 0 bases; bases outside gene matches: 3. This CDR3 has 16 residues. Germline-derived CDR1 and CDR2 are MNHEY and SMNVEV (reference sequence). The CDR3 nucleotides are TGTGCCAGCAGTTACCGGGACAGCTCCTATAATTCACCCCTCCACTTT. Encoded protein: CASSYRDSSYNSPLHF.

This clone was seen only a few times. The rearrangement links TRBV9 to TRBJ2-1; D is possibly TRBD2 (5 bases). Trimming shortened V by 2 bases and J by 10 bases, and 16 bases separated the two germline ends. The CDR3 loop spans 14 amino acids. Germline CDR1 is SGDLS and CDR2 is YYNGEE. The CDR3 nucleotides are TGTGCCAGCAGCGTCACTAGGACGGGGTTAGAGCAGTTCTTC. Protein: CASSVTRTGLEQFF.

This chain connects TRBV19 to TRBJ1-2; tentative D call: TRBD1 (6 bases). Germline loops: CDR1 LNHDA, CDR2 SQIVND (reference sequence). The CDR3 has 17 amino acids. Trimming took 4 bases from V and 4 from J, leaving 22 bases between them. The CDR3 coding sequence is TGTGCCAGTAGTACGACAGGTACAACTACAGGGCTCTATGGCTACACCTTC. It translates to CASSTTGTTTGLYGYTF.

The CDR3 DNA reads TGTGCCAGCAGCGCCCATGATGAGCAGTTCTTC. Translated: CASSAHDEQFF. The chain joins TRBV9 to TRBJ2-1; no clear D. Looked up from germline, CDR1 is SGDLS and CDR2 is YYNGEE. This CDR3 spans 11 amino acids. Trimming stripped 3 bases from V and 8 bases from J, with 6 bases between.

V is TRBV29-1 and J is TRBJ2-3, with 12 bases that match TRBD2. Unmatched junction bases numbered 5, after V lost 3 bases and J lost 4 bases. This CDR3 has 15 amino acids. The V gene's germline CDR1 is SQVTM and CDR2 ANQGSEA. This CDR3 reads CSVDPTSGRSDTQYF. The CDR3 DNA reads TGCAGCGTTGATCCTACTAGCGGGAGGTCAGATACGCAGTATTTT.

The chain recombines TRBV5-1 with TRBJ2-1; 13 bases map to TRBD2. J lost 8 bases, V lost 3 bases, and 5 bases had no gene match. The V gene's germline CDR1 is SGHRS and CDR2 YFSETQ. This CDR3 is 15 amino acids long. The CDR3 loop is CASSSGTSGTDEQFF. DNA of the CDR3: TGCGCCAGCAGCTCCGGGACTAGCGGGACCGATGAGCAGTTCTTC.

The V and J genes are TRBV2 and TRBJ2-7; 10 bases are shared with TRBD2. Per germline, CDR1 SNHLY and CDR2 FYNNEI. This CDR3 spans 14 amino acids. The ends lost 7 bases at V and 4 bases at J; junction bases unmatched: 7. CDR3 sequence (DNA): TGTGCCAGCATTATTAGCGGGGGGCCATACGAGCAGTACTTC. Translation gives CASIISGGPYEQYF.

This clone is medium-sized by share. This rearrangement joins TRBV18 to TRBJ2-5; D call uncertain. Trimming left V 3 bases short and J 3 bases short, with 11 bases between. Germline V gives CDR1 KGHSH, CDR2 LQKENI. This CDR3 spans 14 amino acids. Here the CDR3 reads CASSPSLEEETQYF. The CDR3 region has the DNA TGTGCCAGCTCACCCTCATTAGAGGAAGAGACCCAGTACTTC.

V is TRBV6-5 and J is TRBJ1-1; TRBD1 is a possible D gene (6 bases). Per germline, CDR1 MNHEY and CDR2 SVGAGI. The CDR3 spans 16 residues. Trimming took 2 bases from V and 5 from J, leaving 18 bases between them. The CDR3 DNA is TGTGCCAGCAGTTACATAGGCCAGGGGAGAAGGACTGAAGCTTTCTTT. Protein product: CASSYIGQGRRTEAFF.

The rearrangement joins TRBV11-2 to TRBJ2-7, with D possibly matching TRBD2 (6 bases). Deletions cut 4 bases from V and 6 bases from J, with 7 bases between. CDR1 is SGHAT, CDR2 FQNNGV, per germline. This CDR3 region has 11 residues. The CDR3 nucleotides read TGTGCCAGCAGCTCCGGGGGCGAGCAGTACTTC. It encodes CASSSGGEQYF.

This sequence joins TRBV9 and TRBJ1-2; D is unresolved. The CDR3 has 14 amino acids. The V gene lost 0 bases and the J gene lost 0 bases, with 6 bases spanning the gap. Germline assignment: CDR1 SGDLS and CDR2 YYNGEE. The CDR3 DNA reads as TGTGCCAGCAGCGTAGGTCAAACTAACTATGGCTACACCTTC. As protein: CASSVGQTNYGYTF.

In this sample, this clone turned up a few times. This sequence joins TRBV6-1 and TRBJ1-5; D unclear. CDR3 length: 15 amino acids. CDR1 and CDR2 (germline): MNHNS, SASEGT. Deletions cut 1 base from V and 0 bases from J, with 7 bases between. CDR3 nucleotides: TGTGCCAGCAGTGAAGACGGTTATAGCAATCAGCCCCAGCATTTT. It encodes CASSEDGYSNQPQHF.

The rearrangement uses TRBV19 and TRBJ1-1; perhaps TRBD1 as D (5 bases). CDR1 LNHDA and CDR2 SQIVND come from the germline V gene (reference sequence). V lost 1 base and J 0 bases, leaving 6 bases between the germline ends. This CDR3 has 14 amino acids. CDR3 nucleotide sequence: TGTGCCAGTAGTATAGCAGGGATGAACACTGAAGCTTTCTTT. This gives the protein CASSIAGMNTEAFF.